A selection of T cell receptor beta chains follows, all from one sample in a study of regulatory T cells in long-lasting Graves disease. TCRdb re-derived calls from the multiplex PCR reads in MiXCR, one entry per CDR3 protein. Of 540,000 or so distinct CDR3 sequences listed, 13% are singletons. The same sample was also studied in work on T cells in Graves' hyperthyroidism and ophthalmopathy.

This specimen was peripheral blood mononuclear cells (PBMCs), taken at new diagnosis, from a patient treated with antithyroid drugs. These receptors came from a man under 40 with Graves disease. Both conserved end residues are part of each CDR3. The D gene is left open where the match is weak. For some rows the clone size is stated as once, few or many, or as a class when expanded; others skip it.

clone size	J gene	V gene	D gene	CDR3 DNA	CDR3 protein
many	TRBJ2-7	TRBV2	NA	TGTGCCAGCAGTGAACGGGAATTACCCTACGAGCAGTACTTC	CASSERELPYEQYF
many	TRBJ2-7	TRBV29-1	TRBD2	TGCAGCGTTGAAGAGGATAGCGGGAGGTCGAGCTACGAGCAGTACTTC	CSVEEDSGRSSYEQYF
NA	TRBJ2-7	TRBV27	TRBD1	TGTGCCAGCAAAAGACAGGGGTCCTACGAGCAGTACTTC	CASKRQGSYEQYF
many	TRBJ1-2	TRBV15	NA	TGTGCCACCAGCAGACCAGCAGAACGAAAGGAGGGCTACACCTTC	CATSRPAERKEGYTF
many	TRBJ2-7	TRBV12-3/TRBV12-4	TRBD2	TGTGCCAGCAGTTGGACTAGCGACTCCTACGAGCAGTACTTC	CASSWTSDSYEQYF
many	TRBJ2-5	TRBV11-2	NA	TGTGCCAGCAGCTTATACGCGGAGACCCAGTACTTC	CASSLYAETQYF
few	TRBJ1-3	TRBV3-1	NA	TGTGCCAGCAGCCCCAGGGGAGGTGGAAACACCATATATTTT	CASSPRGGGNTIYF
many	TRBJ2-1	TRBV6-9	NA	TGTGCCAGCAGTTACGCAGTAGCATCCTACAATGAGCAGTTCTTC	CASSYAVASYNEQFF
few	TRBJ1-1	TRBV18	TRBD1	TGTGCCAGCACAGGGGGACAGTTGAACACTGAAGCTTTCTTT	CASTGGQLNTEAFF
NA	TRBJ2-6	TRBV6-2/TRBV6-3	NA	TGTGCCAGCAGCCAAGATGCATGGGCCGTCGGGGCTGGGGCCAACGTCCTGACTTTC	CASSQDAWAVGAGANVLTF
NA	TRBJ1-3	TRBV6-2/TRBV6-3	NA	TGTGCCAGCAGTCAGGTCGGAAACACCATATATTTT	CASSQVGNTIYF